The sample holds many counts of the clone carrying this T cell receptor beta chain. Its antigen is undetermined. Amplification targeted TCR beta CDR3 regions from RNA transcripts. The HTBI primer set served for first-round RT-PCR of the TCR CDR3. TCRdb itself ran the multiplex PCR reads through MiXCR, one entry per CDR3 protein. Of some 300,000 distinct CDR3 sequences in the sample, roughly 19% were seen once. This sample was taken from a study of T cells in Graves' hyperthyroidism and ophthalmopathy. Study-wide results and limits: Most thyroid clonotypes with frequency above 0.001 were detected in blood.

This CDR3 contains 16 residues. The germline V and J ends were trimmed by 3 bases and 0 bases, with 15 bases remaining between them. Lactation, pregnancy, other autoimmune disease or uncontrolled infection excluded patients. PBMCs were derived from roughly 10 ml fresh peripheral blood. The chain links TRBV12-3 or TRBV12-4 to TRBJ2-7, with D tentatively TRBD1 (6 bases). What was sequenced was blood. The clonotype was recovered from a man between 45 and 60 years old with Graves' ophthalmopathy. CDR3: CASSFGQGRLSYEQYF. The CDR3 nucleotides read TGTGCCAGCAGTTTTGGGCAGGGGCGGCTCTCCTACGAGCAGTACTTC.